The present T cell receptor beta chain was sequenced within a study of T cell repertoires in cytomegalovirus infection. The sample holds a few counts of this clonotype. Its target is not known. Via MiXCR, TCRdb re-called the reads, giving one row per CDR3 protein. The sample contains hundreds of thousands of distinct CDR3 sequences, 20% to 25% of which appear only once. Points from the study as a whole: Across the ex vivo response, the dominant clonotypes were HLA-C-restricted CMV-specific TCR beta clonotypes.

The CDR3 spans 14 residues. V lost 3 bases, J lost 0 bases, and 9 bases lay in between. This TCR was recovered from a human donor in good health (CMV status not recorded). Some clones in this sample may be carry-over from other donors' samples. Sequenced input: CD8+ T cells from PBMCs. This sequence joins TRBV12-3 or TRBV12-4 and TRBJ2-7; the D is unclear. CDR3 bases: TGTGCCAGCAGTTTGGCTGTTGGCTCCTACGAGCAGTACTTC. As protein: CASSLAVGSYEQYF.